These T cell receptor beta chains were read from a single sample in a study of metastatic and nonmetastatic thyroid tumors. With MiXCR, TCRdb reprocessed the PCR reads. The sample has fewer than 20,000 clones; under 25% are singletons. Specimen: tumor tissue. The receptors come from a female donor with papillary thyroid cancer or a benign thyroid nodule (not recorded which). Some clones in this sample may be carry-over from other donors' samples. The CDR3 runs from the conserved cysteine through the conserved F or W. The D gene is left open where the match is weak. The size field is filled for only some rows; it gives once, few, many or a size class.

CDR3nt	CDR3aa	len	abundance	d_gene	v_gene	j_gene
TGTGCCAGCAAGGACTTAGGGTATGGCTACACCTTC	CASKDLGYGYTF	12	many	-	TRBV5-4	TRBJ1-2
TGTGCCAGCAGTTTAATGATTGGCACAGATACGCAGTATTTT	CASSLMIGTDTQYF	14	many	-	TRBV28	TRBJ2-3
TGTGCCATCAGTGATGGATACGAGCAGTACTTC	CAISDGYEQYF	11	few	-	TRBV10-3	TRBJ2-7
TGTGCCAGCAGCTCAGGGGGGCGTAACTCGCAGGGGAGGAACGAGCAGTACTTC	CASSSGGRNSQGRNEQYF	18	-	-	TRBV11-2	TRBJ2-7
TGTGCCAGCAGCTTAGAAGGGTTGGCGGTCCAAGGGACCGAGTACTTC	CASSLEGLAVQGTEYF	16	-	-	TRBV11-3	TRBJ2-5
TGTGCCAGCAGCTTAGAGGGGGCGGCGGCTAGCACAGATACGCAGTATTTT	CASSLEGAAASTDTQYF	17	-	-	TRBV11-2	TRBJ2-3
TGTGCCAGCAGTGAAACGGGGACAGGAGCTGAAGCTTTCTTT	CASSETGTGAEAFF	14	-	TRBD1	TRBV2	TRBJ1-1
TGCAGTGCTCAAATGGGAAAGGGAGCATTCTATGGCTACACCTTC	CSAQMGKGAFYGYTF	15	-	-	TRBV20-1	TRBJ1-2
TGCGCCAGCAGCCCGGTAACTGAGTCCGGGGAGCTGTTTTTT	CASSPVTESGELFF	14	medium-sized	-	TRBV5-1	TRBJ2-2
TGTGCCACCAGTGGTAGACAGGACTATGGCTACACCTTC	CATSGRQDYGYTF	13	many	-	TRBV24-1	TRBJ1-2
TGTGCCAGCAGCCCCAACAGGGTTAACTATGGCTACACCTTC	CASSPNRVNYGYTF	14	many	-	TRBV9	TRBJ1-2
TGTGCCAGCAGCCCTACGCCGGTTGGGAGCACAGATACGCAGTATTTT	CASSPTPVGSTDTQYF	16	many	-	TRBV4-2	TRBJ2-3
TGCGCCAGCAGCAACGGGACTAGTGGCGAGCAGTACTTC	CASSNGTSGEQYF	13	-	TRBD2	TRBV5-1	TRBJ2-7
TGCGCCAGCAGCTTGAGCGGGCGGCACCAAGAGACCCAGTACTTC	CASSLSGRHQETQYF	15	-	-	TRBV5-1	TRBJ2-5
TGTGCCAGTAGTATAGCGGGGGGGGGCACAGATACGCAGTATTTT	CASSIAGGGTDTQYF	15	few	TRBD2	TRBV19	TRBJ2-3
TGTGCCAGCAGCCACGGACAGGGCTACTACGAGCAGTACTTC	CASSHGQGYYEQYF	14	once	TRBD1	TRBV7-9	TRBJ2-7
TGTGCCAACACCCTACTCGTGGCCGGGGAGCTGTTTTTT	CANTLLVAGELFF	13	-	-	TRBV7-9	TRBJ2-2
TGTGCCAGCAGCTCACGTCCCGGGACAGGGAGCTCCTACAATGAGCAGTTCTTC	CASSSRPGTGSSYNEQFF	18	many	TRBD1	TRBV5-8	TRBJ2-1
TGTGCCACCAGTGATGGCGGATATCAGCCCCAGCATTTT	CATSDGGYQPQHF	13	many	-	TRBV24-1	TRBJ1-5
TGTGCCAGTAGTCCAGGGGGGATAACGGCTGAGCAGTTCTTC	CASSPGGITAEQFF	14	many	-	TRBV19	TRBJ2-1
TGTGCCAGCAGCCCAGGGACTAGCGGAGCCCCTTACGAGCAGTACTTC	CASSPGTSGAPYEQYF	16	-	TRBD2	TRBV11-2	TRBJ2-7
TGTGCCAGTAGCCCCCTCGGCGGGAGGGCCCGGAATGAGCAGTTCTTC	CASSPLGGRARNEQFF	16	many	TRBD2	TRBV19	TRBJ2-1
TGTGCCAGCAGCTTTAGCGGTACTACAGATACGCAGTATTTT	CASSFSGTTDTQYF	14	many	-	TRBV7-3	TRBJ2-3
TGCGCCAGCAGTTTTAGGACAGGGGGCTTCGATCAGCCCCAGCATTTT	CASSFRTGGFDQPQHF	16	once	TRBD1	TRBV5-1	TRBJ1-5
TGTGCCAGCAGCTTGGCCCGGGCAGATACGCAGTATTTT	CASSLARADTQYF	13	many	-	TRBV5-6	TRBJ2-3
TGTGCCAGCAGCTTAGGACTAGCGGGAGGCACAGATACGCAGTATTTT	CASSLGLAGGTDTQYF	16	many	TRBD2	TRBV11-1	TRBJ2-3
TGTGCCAGCAGTTACCCGCCATTCTACGAGCAGTACTTC	CASSYPPFYEQYF	13	many	-	TRBV6-2/TRBV6-3	TRBJ2-7
TGTGCCATCTTCGACTCGGGACACTCCTACGAGCAGTACTTC	CAIFDSGHSYEQYF	14	few	-	TRBV6-1	TRBJ2-7
TGTGCCTGGAGTGGGGTGAACACTGAAGCTTTCTTT	CAWSGVNTEAFF	12	many	-	TRBV30	TRBJ1-1
TGCAGCGCCCTCACCGGGACTAGCGGGAGTCGAGAGACCCAGTACTTC	CSALTGTSGSRETQYF	16	many	TRBD2	TRBV29-1	TRBJ2-5
TGTGCCAGCATCCCTGCCGGGGGGGCCCTTAAATATGGCTACACCTTC	CASIPAGGALKYGYTF	16	-	-	TRBV28	TRBJ1-2
TGTGCCAGTAGTATACAGGGGAGGTCCACTGAAGCTTTCTTT	CASSIQGRSTEAFF	14	-	-	TRBV19	TRBJ1-1
TGTGCCAGCAGCTTAGCGCTTCAAGGGGCGGCAAATAATTCACCCCTCCACTTT	CASSLALQGAANNSPLHF	18	-	-	TRBV7-2	TRBJ1-6
TGTGCCAGCAGTGCAAACAGGGGCTATGGCTACACCTTC	CASSANRGYGYTF	13	many	TRBD1	TRBV28	TRBJ1-2
TGTGCCAGCACCCCTGCGGGGCGGGACGTCGAGCAGTACTTC	CASTPAGRDVEQYF	14	many	-	TRBV6-1	TRBJ2-7
TGTGCCAGCGCCCCAGAGTTTTTTATGAACACTGAAGCTTTCTTT	CASAPEFFMNTEAFF	15	few	-	TRBV27	TRBJ1-1
TGCAGTGCATTACAGGTTTCTCCCTACGAGCAGTACTTC	CSALQVSPYEQYF	13	-	-	TRBV20-1	TRBJ2-7
TGCGCCAGCAGCTTGCCTGGTAGGGAAAGTTTCTCCTACGAGCAGTACTTC	CASSLPGRESFSYEQYF	17	-	-	TRBV5-1	TRBJ2-7
TGCGCCAGCAGCCAAGAAATGCTAGCCAAAAACATTCAGTACTTC	CASSQEMLAKNIQYF	15	many	-	TRBV4-1	TRBJ2-4
TGCAGTGCTAGTGCTGGACTAGCGGGAGCCGCGGCAGATACGCAGTATTTT	CSASAGLAGAAADTQYF	17	many	TRBD2	TRBV20-1	TRBJ2-3
TGCAGCGTTGAGTCTTTCGGGACCTACACCTTC	CSVESFGTYTF	11	many	-	TRBV29-1	TRBJ1-2
TGCAGTGCCCCTTTCTCAGTAGGAGGGGGTTACGAGCAGTACTTC	CSAPFSVGGGYEQYF	15	many	-	TRBV20-1	TRBJ2-7
TGCGCCAGCAGCCAAGATAGGGCTAGGGACTACGAGCAGTACTTC	CASSQDRARDYEQYF	15	medium-sized	-	TRBV4-1	TRBJ2-7
TGTGCCACCCGGGTGGGGCCGCTAGGTGATACGCAGTATTTT	CATRVGPLGDTQYF	14	many	-	TRBV11-1	TRBJ2-3
TGTGCCAGCACGGGGTTTCCGTCTGAAGCTTTCTTT	CASTGFPSEAFF	12	large	-	TRBV6-2/TRBV6-3	TRBJ1-1
TGTGCCAGCAGCCAGAGCGGGAGTGTCCGTGAGCAGTTCTTC	CASSQSGSVREQFF	14	many	TRBD2	TRBV11-3	TRBJ2-1
TGTGCCAGCACCCTTGGGGGACAGGGAGCCTATGGCTACACCTTC	CASTLGGQGAYGYTF	15	medium-sized	TRBD1	TRBV28	TRBJ1-2
TGTGCCAGCAGCATCGGTGGGTACAATGAGCAGTTCTTC	CASSIGGYNEQFF	13	many	-	TRBV7-9	TRBJ2-1
TGCGCCAGCACCCGACGTCGGGGGACCGGGGAGCTGTTTTTT	CASTRRRGTGELFF	14	once	-	TRBV4-1	TRBJ2-2
TGTGCCAGCAGTTTATCCCCTCGACAGGGGCCAAGGAGTTCACCCCTCCACTTT	CASSLSPRQGPRSSPLHF	18	-	TRBD1	TRBV28	TRBJ1-6
TGCAGTGCTAGAGATTATAGGGGGATGGAGACCCAGTACTTC	CSARDYRGMETQYF	14	-	-	TRBV20-1	TRBJ2-5
TGTGCCAGTAGTGCGGGAGGGAGCTCCTACGAGCAGTACTTC	CASSAGGSSYEQYF	14	-	TRBD2	TRBV19	TRBJ2-7
TGTGCCAGCAGTTTGCAGGACAGGGGTAACGAGCAGTACTTC	CASSLQDRGNEQYF	14	few	TRBD1	TRBV28	TRBJ2-7
TGTGCCAGCAGTATAGGGGGTTTCGGCCAGTTCTTC	CASSIGGFGQFF	12	many	-	TRBV7-9	TRBJ2-1
TGTGCCAGCAGCCAAGACAGGGGCGAATACAATGAGCAGTTCTTC	CASSQDRGEYNEQFF	15	-	-	TRBV4-2	TRBJ2-1
TGCAGTGCTCCCCCGACAGGACCCCAAGAGACCCAGTACTTC	CSAPPTGPQETQYF	14	many	-	TRBV20-1	TRBJ2-5
TGTGCCAGCAGTTCCCCCGGGGGAGCGACCTCCTCCTACGAGCAGTACTTC	CASSSPGGATSSYEQYF	17	-	-	TRBV28	TRBJ2-7
TGCAGTGCCACGGGCCAGGGACTAGCGGGATACAATGAGCAGTTCTTC	CSATGQGLAGYNEQFF	16	-	TRBD2	TRBV20-1	TRBJ2-1
TGTGCCAGCAGAGATTACACAGGGGGCGCAGGGAACACTGAAGCTTTCTTT	CASRDYTGGAGNTEAFF	17	-	TRBD1	TRBV9	TRBJ1-1
TGCGCCAGCAGCTTGGACAGGAGAAATGAAGCTTTCTTT	CASSLDRRNEAFF	13	-	-	TRBV5-1	TRBJ1-1